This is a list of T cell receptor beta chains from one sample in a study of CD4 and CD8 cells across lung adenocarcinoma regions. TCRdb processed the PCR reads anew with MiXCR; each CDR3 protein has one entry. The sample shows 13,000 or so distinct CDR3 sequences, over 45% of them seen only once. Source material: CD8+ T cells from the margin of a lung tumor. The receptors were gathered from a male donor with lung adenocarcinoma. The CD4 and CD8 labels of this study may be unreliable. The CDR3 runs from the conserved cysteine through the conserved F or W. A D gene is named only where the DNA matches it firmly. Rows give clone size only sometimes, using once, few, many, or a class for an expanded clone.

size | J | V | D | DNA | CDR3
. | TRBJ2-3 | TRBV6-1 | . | TGTGCCAGCTCGGGGCTGTGGGCCACAAACACGCAGTACTTT | CASSGLWATNTQYF
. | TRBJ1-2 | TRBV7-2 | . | TGTGCCAGCAGCTTAGTCTCCAGACAGTTGTCCTATGGCTACACCTTC | CASSLVSRQLSYGYTF
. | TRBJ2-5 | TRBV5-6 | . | TGTGCCAGCAGCTTTCAGGGGCCTTTAGAGACCCAGTACTTC | CASSFQGPLETQYF
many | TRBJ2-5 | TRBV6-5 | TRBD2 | TGTGCCAGCAGTTTCCGACCGGGCGGGAGGGCCTCGAAAGAGACCCAGTACTTC | CASSFRPGGRASKETQYF
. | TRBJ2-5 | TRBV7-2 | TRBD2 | TGTGCCAGCAGCTTAGCGGGAGGGCAAGAGACCCAGTACTTC | CASSLAGGQETQYF
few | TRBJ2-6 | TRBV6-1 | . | TGTGCCAGCAGTGAAGGACAGTCTGGGGCCAACGTCCTGACTTTC | CASSEGQSGANVLTF
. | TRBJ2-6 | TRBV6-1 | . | TGTGCCAGCAGTGTACAGGGTGCTGGGGCCAACGTCCTGACTTTC | CASSVQGAGANVLTF
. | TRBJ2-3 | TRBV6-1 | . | TGTGCCAGCAGGGGGGTAGGGGGAGGACCCACAGATACGCAGTATTTC | CASRGVGGGPTDTQYF
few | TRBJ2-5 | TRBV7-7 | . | TGTGCTAGCAGCTCTCAGCGGTACAATGAGCAGTACTTC | CASSSQRYNEQYF
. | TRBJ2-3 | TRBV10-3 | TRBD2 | TGTTCCGCGGGACCCGGGGGGAGTGACCAAGATACGCAGTATTTC | CSAGPGGSDQDTQYF
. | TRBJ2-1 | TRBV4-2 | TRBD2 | TGTGCCAGCAGCCAAGGGACTAGCGGGAGCTACAATGAGCAGTTCTTC | CASSQGTSGSYNEQFF
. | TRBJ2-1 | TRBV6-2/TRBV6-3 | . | TGTGCCAGCAGTTACACCCAGACTAGGCATGAGCAGTTCTTC | CASSYTQTRHEQFF
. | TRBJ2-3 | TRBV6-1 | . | TGTGCCAGGAGTCCGGGGTGTGGCACAGATACGCAGTATTTT | CARSPGCGTDTQYF
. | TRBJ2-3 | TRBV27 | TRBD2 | TGTGCCAGCAGGATACTAGCGGGAGTAACAGATACGCAGTATTTT | CASRILAGVTDTQYF
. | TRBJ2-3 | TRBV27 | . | TGTGCCAGCAGTTCATTTAGTGGGAGCCAAGATACGCAGTATTTC | CASSSFSGSQDTQYF
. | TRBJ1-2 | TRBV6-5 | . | TGTGCCAGCAGTTACTCACCAGAAATCTATGGCTACACCTTC | CASSYSPEIYGYTF
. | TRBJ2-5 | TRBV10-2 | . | TGCGCCACCGGGGGCGGTGGCCAAGAGACCCAGTATTTC | CATGGGGQETQYF
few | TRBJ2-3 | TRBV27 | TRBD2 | TGTGCCAGCAGCCTAGCGGGAGCTTCAGATACGCAGTATTTT | CASSLAGASDTQYF
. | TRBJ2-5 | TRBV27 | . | TGTGGCAGGGGGTTGGGGGGCCGTGACGAGGAGATTCAGTACTTC | CGRGLGGRDEEIQYF
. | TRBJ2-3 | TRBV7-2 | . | TGTGCCAGCAGCCCGAGCCAGGGGACGACAGATACGCAGTATTTT | CASSPSQGTTDTQYF
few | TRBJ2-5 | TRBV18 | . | TGTGCCAGCTCACCATCGGTTCAAGAGACCCAGTACTTC | CASSPSVQETQYF
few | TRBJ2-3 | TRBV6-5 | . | TGTGCCAGCAGTTACTCGTGGTCCACCGGTGAGCAGTATTTT | CASSYSWSTGEQYF
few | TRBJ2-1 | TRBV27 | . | TGTGCCAGCCTAAGATACGGGGGTGGCCCCTACAATGAGCAGTTCTTC | CASLRYGGGPYNEQFF
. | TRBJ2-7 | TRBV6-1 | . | TGTGCCAGCATTCAGGGTGTTACACTCTCCTACGAGCAGTACTTC | CASIQGVTLSYEQYF
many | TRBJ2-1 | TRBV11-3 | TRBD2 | TGTGCCAGCAGTTTTCAGCGGGGCAATGAGCAGTTCTTC | CASSFQRGNEQFF
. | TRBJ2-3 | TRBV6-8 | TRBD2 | TGTGCCAGCCGTGACTCGGGGGGGGGAGCCAAAGACACGCAGTATTTC | CASRDSGGGAKDTQYF
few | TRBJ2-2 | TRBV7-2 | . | TGTGCCAGCAGCTTGGAGTACACCGGGGAGCTGTTTTTT | CASSLEYTGELFF
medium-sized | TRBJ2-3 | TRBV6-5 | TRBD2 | TGTGCCAGCAGCCCGGGACTAGCATGGAACACAGATACGCAGTATTTT | CASSPGLAWNTDTQYF
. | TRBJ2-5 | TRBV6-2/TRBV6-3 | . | TGTGCCAGCAGTGCGGGGCACTCTGTCTTGGACCAAAACACCCAGTACTTC | CASSAGHSVLDQNTQYF
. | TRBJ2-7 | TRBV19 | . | TGTGCCAGTAGTCCCGGACACTACGAGCAGTACTTC | CASSPGHYEQYF
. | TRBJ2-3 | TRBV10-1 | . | TGCGCCAGCAGTGAGCCTGGAGCGGAGGCAGATACGCAGTATTTT | CASSEPGAEADTQYF
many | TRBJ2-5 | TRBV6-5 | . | TGTGCCAGCAGTTCCCCAGAGACCCAGTACTTC | CASSSPETQYF
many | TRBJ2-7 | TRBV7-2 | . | TGTGCCAGCAGCCCTACTAGTTACGAGCAGTACTTC | CASSPTSYEQYF
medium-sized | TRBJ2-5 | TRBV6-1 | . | TGTGCCAGCAGTGCAAAGGGTCTAGTGACCGAGACCCAGTACTTC | CASSAKGLVTETQYF
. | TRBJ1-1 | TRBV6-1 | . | TGTGCCAGCAGCCGGGTCTTTGAAGCTTTCTTT | CASSRVFEAFF
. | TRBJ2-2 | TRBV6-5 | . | TGTGCCAGCACTTGGGACCTAAACACCGAGACGCAGTTTTTT | CASTWDLNTETQFF
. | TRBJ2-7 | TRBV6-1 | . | TGTGCCAGCAGTGCGGGGTCCGGGGGCCGTGTCACAGATACGCAGTACTTC | CASSAGSGGRVTDTQYF
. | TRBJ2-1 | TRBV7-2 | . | TGTGCCAGCAGCTTAATCTACGAGCAGTTCTTC | CASSLIYEQFF
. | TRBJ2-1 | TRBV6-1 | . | TGTCCCAGCAGTGAACGGCAGGTTAGCTCCTCCAATGAGCAGTTCTTC | CPSSERQVSSSNEQFF
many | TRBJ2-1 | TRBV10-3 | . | TGTGCCATCAGTGTTCGGGGGAAGACTCTTTACAATGAGCAGTTCTTC | CAISVRGKTLYNEQFF
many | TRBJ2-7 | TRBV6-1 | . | TGTGCCAGCAGTGACCTCTCCACCTCCTACGAGCAGTACTTC | CASSDLSTSYEQYF
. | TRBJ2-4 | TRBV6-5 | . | TGTGCCAGCAGTTACTCGGGGCTGTGCGCGGCAGATATTCAGTACTTC | CASSYSGLCAADIQYF